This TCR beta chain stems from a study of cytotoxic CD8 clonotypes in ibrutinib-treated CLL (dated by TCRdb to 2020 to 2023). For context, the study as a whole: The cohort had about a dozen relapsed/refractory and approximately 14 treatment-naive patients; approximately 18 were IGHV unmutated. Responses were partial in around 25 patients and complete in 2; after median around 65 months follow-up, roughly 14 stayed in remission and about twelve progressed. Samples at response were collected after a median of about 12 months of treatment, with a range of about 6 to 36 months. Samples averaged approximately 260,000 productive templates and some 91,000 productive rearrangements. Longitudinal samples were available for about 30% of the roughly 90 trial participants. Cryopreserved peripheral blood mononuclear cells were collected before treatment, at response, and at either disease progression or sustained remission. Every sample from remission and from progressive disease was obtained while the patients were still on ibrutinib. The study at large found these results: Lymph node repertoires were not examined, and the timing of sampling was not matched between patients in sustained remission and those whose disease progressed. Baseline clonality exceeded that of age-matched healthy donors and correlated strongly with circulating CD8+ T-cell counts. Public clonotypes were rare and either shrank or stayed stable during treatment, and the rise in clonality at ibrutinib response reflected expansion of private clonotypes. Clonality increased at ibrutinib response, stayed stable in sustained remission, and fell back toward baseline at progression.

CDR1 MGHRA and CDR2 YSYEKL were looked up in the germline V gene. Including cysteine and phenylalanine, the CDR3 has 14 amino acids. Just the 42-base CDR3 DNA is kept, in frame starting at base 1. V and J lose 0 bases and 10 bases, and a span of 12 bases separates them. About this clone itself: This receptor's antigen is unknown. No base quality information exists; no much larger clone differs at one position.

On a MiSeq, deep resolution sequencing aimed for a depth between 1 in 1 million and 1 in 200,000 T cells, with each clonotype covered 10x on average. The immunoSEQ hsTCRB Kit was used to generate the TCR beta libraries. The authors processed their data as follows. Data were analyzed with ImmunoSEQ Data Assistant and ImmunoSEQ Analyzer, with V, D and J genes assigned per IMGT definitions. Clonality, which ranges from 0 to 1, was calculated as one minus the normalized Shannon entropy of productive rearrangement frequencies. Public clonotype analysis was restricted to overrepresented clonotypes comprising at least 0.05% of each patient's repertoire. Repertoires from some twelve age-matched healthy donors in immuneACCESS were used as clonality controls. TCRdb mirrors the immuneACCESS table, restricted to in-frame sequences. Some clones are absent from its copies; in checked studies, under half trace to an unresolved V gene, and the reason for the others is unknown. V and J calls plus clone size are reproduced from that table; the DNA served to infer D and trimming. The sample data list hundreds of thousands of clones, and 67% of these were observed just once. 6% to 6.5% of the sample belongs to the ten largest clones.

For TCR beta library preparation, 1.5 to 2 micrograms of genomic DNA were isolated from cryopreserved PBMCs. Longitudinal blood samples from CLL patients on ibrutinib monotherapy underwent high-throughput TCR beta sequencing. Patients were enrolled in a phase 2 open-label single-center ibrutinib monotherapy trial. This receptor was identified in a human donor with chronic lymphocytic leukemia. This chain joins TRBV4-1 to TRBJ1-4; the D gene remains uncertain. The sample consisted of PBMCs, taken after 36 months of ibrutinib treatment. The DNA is TGCGCCAGCAGCCAAGATTCGCGACAAGGAAAACTGTTTTTT. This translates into CASSQDSRQGKLFF.